One and the same sample provided the 6 T cell receptor beta chains below, sequenced in a study of CD8 T cells in ankylosing spondylitis. Regarding the study as a whole: Blood of patients with ankylosing spondylitis appeared to be characterized by a TCR beta motif of several highly homologous variants.

MiXCR, applied by TCRdb to the 5' RACE reads, yields one record per CDR3 protein. The sample shows about 460,000 distinct CDR3 sequences, 5.3% of them seen only once. These receptors' antigens are unknown. The source material was blood, either unsorted or a sorted T cell fraction (not recorded which). The receptors were sampled from a male donor with ankylosing spondylitis.

CDR3 nucleotide sequence: TGTGCCAACGCCATCGCAGGGCCTGCAAACACCATATATTTT. Encoded protein: CANAIAGPANTIYF. The J gene is TRBJ1-3, the V gene TRBV12-3 or TRBV12-4; D may be TRBD1 (5 bases). The V end was cut by 10 bases, the J end by 6 bases, with 19 bases between. The CDR3 is made up of 14 amino acids.

The chain combines TRBV5-1 with TRBJ2-3; D possibly corresponds to TRBD1 (6 bases). Trimming removed 3 bases from V and 2 bases from J, with 10 bases in between. This CDR3 region has 14 residues. Germline CDR1 and CDR2: SGHRS and YFSETQ. CDR3 region: CASSSDRSTDTQYF. Here the CDR3 DNA reads TGCGCCAGCAGCTCGGACAGATCCACAGATACGCAGTATTTT.

The V call is TRBV4-2, the J call TRBJ2-3; 10 positions match TRBD2. Looked up from germline, CDR1 is LGHNA and CDR2 is YNFKEQ. V shed 2 bases, J shed 3 bases, and the junction held 2 bases outside the gene matches. The CDR3 contains 15 residues. As DNA, the CDR3 is TGTGCCAGCAGCCAAAGTAGCGGGAGGACAGATACGCAGTATTTT. Protein sequence: CASSQSSGRTDTQYF.

This clonotype was picked up many times. The V and J genes are TRBV6-5 and TRBJ1-5; D might be TRBD1 (6 bases). Trimming cost V 7 bases and J 5 bases, with 9 bases left between them. Germline V gene data show CDR1 as MNHEY and CDR2 as SVGAGI. The CDR3 runs to 12 residues. CDR3 bases: TGTGCCAGCAAGGGGGGAGATCAGCCCCAGCATTTT. Translated: CASKGGDQPQHF.

This clonotype was recorded many times. The gene calls are TRBV5-5 and TRBJ2-7; D may be TRBD2 (5 bases). In germline, CDR1 is SGHKS, CDR2 YYEKEE (reference sequence). The CDR3 contains 16 residues. The V gene lost 0 bases and the J gene lost 3 bases, with 16 bases spanning the gap. The CDR3 DNA is TGTGCCAGCAGCTTGGCCGGTCGGGGTAATTTCTACGAGCAGTACTTC. It is translated as CASSLAGRGNFYEQYF.

This clonotype occurred many times. This chain uses TRBV18 with TRBJ2-7; TRBD2 might be the D (5 bases). Trimming shortened V by 6 bases and J by 4 bases, and 10 bases separated the two germline ends. The germline gives CDR1 KGHSH, CDR2 LQKENI. CDR3 length equals 12 residues. CDR3 in DNA: TGTGCCAGCTCGGAGGAGCCTTACGAGCAGTACTTC. This encodes CASSEEPYEQYF.